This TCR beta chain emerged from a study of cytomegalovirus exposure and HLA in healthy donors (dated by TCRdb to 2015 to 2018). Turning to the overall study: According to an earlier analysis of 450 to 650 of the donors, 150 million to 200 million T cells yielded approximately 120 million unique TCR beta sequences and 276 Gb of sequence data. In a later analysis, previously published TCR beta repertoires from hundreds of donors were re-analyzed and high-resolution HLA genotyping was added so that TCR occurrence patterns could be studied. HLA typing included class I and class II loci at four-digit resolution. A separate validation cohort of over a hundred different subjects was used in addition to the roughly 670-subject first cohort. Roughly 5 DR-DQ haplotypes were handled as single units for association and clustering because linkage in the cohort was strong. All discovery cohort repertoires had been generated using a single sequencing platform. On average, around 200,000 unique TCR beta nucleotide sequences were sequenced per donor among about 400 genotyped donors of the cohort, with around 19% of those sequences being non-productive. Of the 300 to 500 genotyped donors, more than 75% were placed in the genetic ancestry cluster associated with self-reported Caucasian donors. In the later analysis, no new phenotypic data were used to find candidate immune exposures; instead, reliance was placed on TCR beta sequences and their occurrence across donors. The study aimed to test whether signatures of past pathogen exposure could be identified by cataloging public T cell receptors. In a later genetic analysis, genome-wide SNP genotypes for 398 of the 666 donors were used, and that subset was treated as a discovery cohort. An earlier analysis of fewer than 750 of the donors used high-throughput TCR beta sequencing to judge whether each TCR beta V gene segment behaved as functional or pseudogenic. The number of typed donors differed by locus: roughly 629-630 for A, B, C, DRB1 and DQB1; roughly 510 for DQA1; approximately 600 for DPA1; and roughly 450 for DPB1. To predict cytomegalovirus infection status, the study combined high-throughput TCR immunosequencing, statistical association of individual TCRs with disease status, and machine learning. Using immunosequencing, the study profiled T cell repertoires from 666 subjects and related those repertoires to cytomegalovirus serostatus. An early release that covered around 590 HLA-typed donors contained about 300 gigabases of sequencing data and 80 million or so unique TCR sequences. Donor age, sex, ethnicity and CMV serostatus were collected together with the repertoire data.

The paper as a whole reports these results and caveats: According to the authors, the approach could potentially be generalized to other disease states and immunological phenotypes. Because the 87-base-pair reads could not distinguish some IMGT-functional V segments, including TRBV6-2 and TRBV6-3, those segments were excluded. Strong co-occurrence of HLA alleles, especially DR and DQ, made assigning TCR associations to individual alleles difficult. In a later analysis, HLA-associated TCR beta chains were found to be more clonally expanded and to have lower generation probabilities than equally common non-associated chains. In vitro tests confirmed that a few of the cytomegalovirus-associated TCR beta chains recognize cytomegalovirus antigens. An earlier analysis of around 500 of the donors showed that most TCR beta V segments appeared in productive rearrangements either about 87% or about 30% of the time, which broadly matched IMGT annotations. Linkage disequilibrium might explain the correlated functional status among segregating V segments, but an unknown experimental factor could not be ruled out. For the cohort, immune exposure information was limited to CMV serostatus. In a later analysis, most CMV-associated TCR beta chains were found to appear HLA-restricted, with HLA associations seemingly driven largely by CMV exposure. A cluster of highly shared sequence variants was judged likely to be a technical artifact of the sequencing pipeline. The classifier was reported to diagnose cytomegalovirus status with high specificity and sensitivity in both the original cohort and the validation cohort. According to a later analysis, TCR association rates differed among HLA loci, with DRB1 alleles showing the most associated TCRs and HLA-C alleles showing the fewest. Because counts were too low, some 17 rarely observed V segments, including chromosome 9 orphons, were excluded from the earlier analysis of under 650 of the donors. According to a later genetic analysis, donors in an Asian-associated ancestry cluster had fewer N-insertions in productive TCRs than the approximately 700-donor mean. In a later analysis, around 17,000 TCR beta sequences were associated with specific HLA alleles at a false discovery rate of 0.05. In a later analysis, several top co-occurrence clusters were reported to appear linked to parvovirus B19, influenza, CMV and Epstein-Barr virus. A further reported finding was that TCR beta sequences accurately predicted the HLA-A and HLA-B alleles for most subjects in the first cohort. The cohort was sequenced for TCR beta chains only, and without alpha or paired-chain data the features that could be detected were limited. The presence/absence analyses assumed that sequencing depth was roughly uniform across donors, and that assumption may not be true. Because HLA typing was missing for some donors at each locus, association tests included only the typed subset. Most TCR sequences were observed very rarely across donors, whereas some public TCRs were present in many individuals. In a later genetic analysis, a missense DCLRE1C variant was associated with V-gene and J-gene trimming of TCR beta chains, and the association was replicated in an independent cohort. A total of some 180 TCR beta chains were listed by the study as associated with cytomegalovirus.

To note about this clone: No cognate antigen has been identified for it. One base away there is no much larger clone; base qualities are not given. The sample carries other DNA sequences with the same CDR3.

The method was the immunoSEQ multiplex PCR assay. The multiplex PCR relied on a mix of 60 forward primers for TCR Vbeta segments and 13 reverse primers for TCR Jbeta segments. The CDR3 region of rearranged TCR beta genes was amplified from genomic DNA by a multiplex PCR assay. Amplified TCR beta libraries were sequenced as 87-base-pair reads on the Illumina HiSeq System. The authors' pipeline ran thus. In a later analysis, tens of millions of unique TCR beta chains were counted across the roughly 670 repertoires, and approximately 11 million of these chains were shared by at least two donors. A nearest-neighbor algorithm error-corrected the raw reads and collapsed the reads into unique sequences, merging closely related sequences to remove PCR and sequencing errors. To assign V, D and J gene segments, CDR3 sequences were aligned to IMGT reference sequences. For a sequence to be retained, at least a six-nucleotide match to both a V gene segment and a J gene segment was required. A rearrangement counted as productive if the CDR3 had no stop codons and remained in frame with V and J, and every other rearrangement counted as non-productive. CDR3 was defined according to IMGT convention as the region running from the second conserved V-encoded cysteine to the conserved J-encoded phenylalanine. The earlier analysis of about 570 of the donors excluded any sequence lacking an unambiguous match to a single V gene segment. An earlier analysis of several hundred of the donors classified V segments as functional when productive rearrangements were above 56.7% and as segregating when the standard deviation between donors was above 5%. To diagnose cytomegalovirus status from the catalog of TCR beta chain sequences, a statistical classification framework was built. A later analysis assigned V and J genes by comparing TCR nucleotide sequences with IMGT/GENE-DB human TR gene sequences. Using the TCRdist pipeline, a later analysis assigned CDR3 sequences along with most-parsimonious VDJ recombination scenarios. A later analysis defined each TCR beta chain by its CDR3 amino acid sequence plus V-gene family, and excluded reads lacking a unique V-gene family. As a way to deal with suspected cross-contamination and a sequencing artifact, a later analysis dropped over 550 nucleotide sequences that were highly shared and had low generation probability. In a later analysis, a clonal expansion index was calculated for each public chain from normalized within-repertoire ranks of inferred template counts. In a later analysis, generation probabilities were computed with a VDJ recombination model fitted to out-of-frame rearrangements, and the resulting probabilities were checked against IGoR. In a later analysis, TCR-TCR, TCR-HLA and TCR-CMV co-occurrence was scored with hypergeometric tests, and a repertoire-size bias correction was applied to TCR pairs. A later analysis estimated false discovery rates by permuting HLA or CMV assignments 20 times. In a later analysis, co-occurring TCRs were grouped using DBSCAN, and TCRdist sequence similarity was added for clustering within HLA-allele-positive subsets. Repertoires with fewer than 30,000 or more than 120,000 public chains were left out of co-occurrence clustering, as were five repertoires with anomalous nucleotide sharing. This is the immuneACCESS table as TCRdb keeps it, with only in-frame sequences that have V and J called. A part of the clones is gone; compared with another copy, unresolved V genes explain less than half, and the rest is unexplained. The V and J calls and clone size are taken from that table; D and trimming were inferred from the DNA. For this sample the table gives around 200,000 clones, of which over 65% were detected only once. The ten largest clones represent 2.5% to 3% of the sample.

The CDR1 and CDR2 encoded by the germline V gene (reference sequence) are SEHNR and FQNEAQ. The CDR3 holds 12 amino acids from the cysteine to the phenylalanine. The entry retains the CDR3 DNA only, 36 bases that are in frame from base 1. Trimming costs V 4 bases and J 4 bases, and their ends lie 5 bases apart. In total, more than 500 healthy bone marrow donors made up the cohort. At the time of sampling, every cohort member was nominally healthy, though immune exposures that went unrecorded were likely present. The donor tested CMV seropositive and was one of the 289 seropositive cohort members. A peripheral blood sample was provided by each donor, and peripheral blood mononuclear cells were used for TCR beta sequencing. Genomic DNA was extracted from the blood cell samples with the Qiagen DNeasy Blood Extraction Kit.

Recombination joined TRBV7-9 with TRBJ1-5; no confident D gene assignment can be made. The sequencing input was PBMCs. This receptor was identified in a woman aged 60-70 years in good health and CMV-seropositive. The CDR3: CASSSNNQPQHF. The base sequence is TGTGCCAGCAGCTCCAATAATCAGCCCCAGCATTTT.